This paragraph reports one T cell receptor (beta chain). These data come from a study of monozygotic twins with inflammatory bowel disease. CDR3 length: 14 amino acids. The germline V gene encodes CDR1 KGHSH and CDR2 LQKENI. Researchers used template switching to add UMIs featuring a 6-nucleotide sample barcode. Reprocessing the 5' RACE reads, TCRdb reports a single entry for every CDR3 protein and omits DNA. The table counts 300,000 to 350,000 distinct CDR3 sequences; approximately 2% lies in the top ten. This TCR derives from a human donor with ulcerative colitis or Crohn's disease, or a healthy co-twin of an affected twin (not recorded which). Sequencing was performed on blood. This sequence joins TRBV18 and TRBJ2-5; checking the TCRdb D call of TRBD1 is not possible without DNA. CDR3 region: CASSPATGVETQYF.